Shown below are 10 T cell receptor beta chains from a single sample sequenced in a study of beta chain features in type 1 diabetes (dated by TCRdb to 2017 to 2018). General conclusions and limits of the study: A moderate but significant shortening of TCRB CDR3 length was observed in type 1 diabetes patients in all four CD4+ subsets.

These TCRs are of unknown antigen specificity. Libraries were constructed by the immunoSEQ multiplex PCR assay. The High Capacity cDNA Reverse Transcription Kit was used to reverse transcribe all of the isolated RNA, meaning that expressed TCRB transcripts were what got sequenced. The clones in this table, taken by TCRdb from immuneACCESS, are in-frame only. Not every clone is retained; where verified, under half of the shortfall comes from an unresolved V gene, and the cause of the rest is unknown. For this sample there are approximately 280,000 clones; 14% to 15% appear just once. The ten largest clones capture 0.015% to 0.019% of the sample. The sequencing sample was made of naive CD4+ T cells from blood. What the cell subset or site label conveys for this sample: true naive CD4+ T cells. The receptors were gathered from a man between 18 and 29 years old with type 1 diabetes.

The chain carries TRBV5-1 and TRBJ2-1, with 15 bases fitting TRBD2. CDR1 is SGHRS, CDR2 YFSETQ, per germline. With 4 bases clipped from V and 6 bases from J, the junction kept 11 bases outside the gene matches. The CDR3 is 18 amino acids. The CDR3 loop reads CASSLWTSGRAGGNEQFF. CDR3 nucleotide sequence: TGCGCCAGCAGCCTATGGACTAGCGGGAGGGCCGGGGGCAATGAGCAGTTCTTC.

This clone has just a few counts. The CDR3: CATSREAGGGSPLHF. The CDR3, as DNA: TGTGCCACCAGCAGAGAGGCAGGGGGAGGTTCACCCCTCCACTTT. This chain connects TRBV15 to TRBJ1-6; 7 bases are a match to TRBD1. Germline assignment: CDR1 LNHNV and CDR2 YYDKDF (reference sequence). This CDR3 has 15 residues. J gave up 9 bases and V 0 bases, and 5 bases lay outside the gene matches.

J is TRBJ1-2 and V is TRBV10-2; the D gene is possibly TRBD1 (6 bases). Germline CDR1 is WSHSY and CDR2 is SAAADI. With 9 bases removed from V and 6 bases from J, the gap between germline ends came to 11 bases. CDR3 length: 11 residues. The CDR3 reads CARYRDDGYTF. DNA of the CDR3: TGCGCCAGATACAGGGACGATGGCTACACCTTC.

This clone was observed a few times. The chain links TRBV18 to TRBJ1-5; 8 bases align to TRBD1. This CDR3 has 17 amino acids. The V gene end was trimmed by 5 bases and the J gene end by 0 bases; junction bases not matched to a gene: 9. Germline CDR1 KGHSH, CDR2 LQKENI. CDR3 protein: CASSSGQGQGSNQPQHF. The CDR3 nucleotides are TGTGCCAGCTCATCCGGACAGGGTCAAGGTAGCAATCAGCCCCAGCATTTT.

V and J are TRBV28 and TRBJ2-1; D gene ambiguous. CDR3 length: 12 residues. Germline lookup yields CDR1 MDHEN and CDR2 SYDVKM. V lost 8 bases to trimming and J lost 10 bases, with 15 bases between them. The CDR3 loop reads CASGPSLTEQFF. CDR3 in DNA: TGTGCCAGCGGGCCAAGTCTGACGGAGCAGTTCTTC.

V and J are TRBV6-1 and TRBJ2-5; TRBD2 matches at 8 bases. This CDR3 has 13 amino acids. Trimming removed 6 bases from V and 4 bases from J; junction bases left unmatched: 4. CDR1 and CDR2 from the germline V gene are MNHNS and SASEGT. CDR3 amino acids: CASRYLAGETQYF. CDR3 bases: TGTGCCAGCAGATATCTAGCGGGAGAGACCCAGTACTTC.

The chain couples TRBV19 to TRBJ1-1; D uncertain. Per the germline V gene, CDR1 is LNHDA and CDR2 is SQIVND (reference sequence). The CDR3 is made up of 12 amino acids. The V and J ends lost 7 bases and 1 base respectively, with 7 bases between them. The CDR3 reads CASTGRNTEAFF. In DNA form, the CDR3 reads TGTGCCAGTACAGGCAGGAACACTGAAGCTTTCTTT. The whole variable domain, filled in from reference TRBV19 and TRBJ1-1, reads DGGITQSPKYLFRKEGQNVTLSCEQNLNHDAMYWYRQDPGQGLRLIYYSQIVNDFQKGDIAEGYSVSREKKESFPLTVTSAQKNPTAFYLCASTGRNTEAFFGQGTRLTVV.

There are a few counts of this clone. The rearrangement joins TRBV25-1 to TRBJ2-1, with 7 bases matching TRBD1. Looked up from germline, CDR1 is MGHDK and CDR2 is SYGVNS. CDR3 size: 16 residues. Germline trimming cut 3 bases from V and 4 bases from J; bases unmatched to any gene: 9. For the CDR3, the DNA is TGTGCCAGCAGTGAGAACCGGGACAGTTATTACAATGAGCAGTTCTTC. This encodes CASSENRDSYYNEQFF.

The V call is TRBV10-3, the J call TRBJ2-5; 7 positions match TRBD1. The CDR3 is 12 amino acids. Germline assignment: CDR1 ENHRY and CDR2 SYGVKD. V dropped 6 bases and J dropped 4; count of bases not matched to a gene: 2. CDR3 sequence: CAISDRVETQYF. For the CDR3, the DNA is TGTGCCATCAGCGACAGGGTAGAGACCCAGTACTTC.

This clone was observed a handful of times. The CDR3 DNA reads as TGTGCCAGCAGCTTACTAGCGGGGGGAGAGACCCAGTACTTC. Its translation is CASSLLAGGETQYF. The chain joins TRBV11-2 to TRBJ2-5; 11 bases map to TRBD2. The V segment lost 2 bases and the J segment 4 bases; nucleotides outside the gene matches: 0. This CDR3 comprises 14 residues. Germline V CDR1 and CDR2: SGHAT, FQNNGV.